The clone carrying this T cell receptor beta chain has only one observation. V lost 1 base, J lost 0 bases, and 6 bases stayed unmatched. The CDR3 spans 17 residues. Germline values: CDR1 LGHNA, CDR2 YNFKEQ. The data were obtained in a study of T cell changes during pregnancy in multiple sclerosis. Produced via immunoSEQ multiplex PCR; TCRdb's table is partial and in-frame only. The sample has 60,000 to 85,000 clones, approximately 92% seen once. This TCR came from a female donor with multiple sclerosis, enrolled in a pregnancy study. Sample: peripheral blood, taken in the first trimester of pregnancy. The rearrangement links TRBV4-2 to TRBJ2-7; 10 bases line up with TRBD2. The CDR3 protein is CASSQAPSGRISYEQYF. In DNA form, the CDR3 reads TGTGCCAGCAGCCAAGCCCCTAGCGGGAGAATCTCCTACGAGCAGTACTTC.